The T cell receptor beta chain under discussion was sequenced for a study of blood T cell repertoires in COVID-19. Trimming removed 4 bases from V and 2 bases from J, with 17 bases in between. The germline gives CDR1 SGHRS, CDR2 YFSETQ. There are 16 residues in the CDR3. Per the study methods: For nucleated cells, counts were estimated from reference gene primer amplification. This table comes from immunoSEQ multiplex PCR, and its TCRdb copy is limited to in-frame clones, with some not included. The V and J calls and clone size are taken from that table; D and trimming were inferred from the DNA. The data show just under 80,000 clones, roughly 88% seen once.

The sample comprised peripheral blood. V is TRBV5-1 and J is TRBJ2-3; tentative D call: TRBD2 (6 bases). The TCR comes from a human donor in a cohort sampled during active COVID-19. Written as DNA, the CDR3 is TGCGCCAGCAGCCCCGGGGCGGGGTCTTACACAGATACGCAGTATTTT. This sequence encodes CASSPGAGSYTDTQYF.